Included here is one T cell receptor (beta chain) sequence, with context. The antigen this receptor binds is unknown. No qualities accompany the bases; no much larger clone lies one base away. CD8 naive samples were CD45RO-negative cells positively selected for CCR7, giving a CD45RA+CCR7+ population that excluded TemRA cells. The donors were healthy, HIV-negative adults with no recently reported acute infections or vaccinations. Every donor was a Caucasian adult residing in Nashville, Tennessee, USA. After blood collection by leukapheresis, PBMCs were isolated using Ficoll-Histopaque density gradient centrifugation and then cryopreserved in the vapor phase of liquid nitrogen. Purity and quantity of every magnetically sorted T cell population were checked by analytical flow cytometry. Genomic DNA was isolated from every sorted fraction and measured by UV absorbance on a Nanodrop 2000c. Germline trimming amounts to 5 bases on V and 9 bases on J, with 17 as the count of junction bases outside the gene matches. The germline V gene (reference sequence) provides CDR1 SEHNR and CDR2 FQNEAQ. Counted from cysteine to phenylalanine, this CDR3 has 18 amino acids. The read is trimmed to its CDR3 DNA, 54 bases read in frame from base 1.

TCR CDR3 regions were amplified from genomic DNA by multiplex PCR using the deep immunoSEQ assay. Extracted genomic DNA from each cell subset was distributed evenly across all wells of several immunoSEQ 96-well plates, and each plate was treated as a replicate. For sorted subsets, around 0.2 ug of genomic DNA, equivalent to some 30,000 T cell genomes, went into each replicate PCR. Purified libraries were quantified with a Qubit 3.0 fluorometer, sized on a Bioanalyzer 2100, and re-quantified with the KAPA Library Quantification kit. Every immunoSEQ 96-well plate was sequenced on a separate single-read 150-cycle Illumina NextSeq 550 flow cell. In the source study's methods: Because only junctional sequences without quality scores were contained in the immunoSEQ output, filtering matching that applied to full-length reads could not be performed. To assign V/J genes and CDR3, sequences were annotated using PyIR, a Python wrapper for IgBLAST v1.9, with IMGT germline references. Reads with weak V/J assignments (E-value above 1e-6), missing CDR3, stop codons, out-of-frame junctions, or ambiguous translated residues were removed. A V3J clonotype was defined by an identical inferred V gene, J gene, and CDR3 amino acid sequence. Percentage overlap between repertoires was computed as shared unique clonotypes divided by the size of the smaller repertoire. Three approaches were used to assess repertoire richness: RTK rarefaction, the Chao1 estimator, and Recon v2.1 estimates of unobserved clonotypes. Generation probabilities were computed with OLGA for all TCRbeta clonotypes obtained by the gDNA method from several donors. TCRdb obtained this table from immuneACCESS and retained in-frame rearrangements with V and J assigned. These tables miss some clones; where compared with another copy, unresolved V genes account for less than half of the shortfall, and the remainder is unexplained. The V and J calls and clone size were taken over from that table, and D and trimming were inferred from the DNA. The sample includes roughly 810,000 clones, with 90% to 97% observed a single time. Less than 0.3% of the sample is taken by the ten largest.

These data come from a study of shared clonotypes between healthy human individuals (dated by TCRdb to 2020 to 2022). General notes on the study: A few men and two women, aged 18 to 49 years, made up the cohort. Between about 0.85 and 8.9 billion PBMCs per donor were obtained by leukapheresis. Libraries were prepared and TCR repertoires were sequenced by different laboratories using diverse techniques, in order to increase sequencing depth and limit assay-specific biases. To estimate repertoire size and how much clonotypes are shared between individuals, the study performed deep sequencing of blood TCR repertoires from roughly five healthy adults. For each donor, three plates each were used for CD4 naive and CD4 memory, two plates were used for CD8 naive, and one plate was used for CD8 memory.

Paper-wide results and their limitations: About 5% of naive CD4, 3.5% of naive CD8, approximately 2% of memory CD4, and more than 0.35% of memory CD8 clonotypes were shared across several donors. Estimated clonotype richness was generally larger for naive than for memory subsets. Compared with non-shared clonotypes, the clonotypes found in all four sorted-subset donors had higher generation probabilities. Sampling was restricted to blood, and TCR repertoires in tissues likely differ from the TCR repertoires found in blood. Because the study included only a small number of donors, the genetic and exposure-history diversity represented was limited. Incomplete sequencing was indicated by rarefaction of sorted-subset datasets, despite the large sequencing depth. Pairwise subsampling led to the expectation that sequencing depth would affect the degree of clonotype sharing among donors.

The sequence links TRBV7-9 to TRBJ2-5; TRBD2 matches 14 bases in the middle. Sequences were obtained from naive CD8+ T cells sorted from blood. The cell subset or site label here, explained by the study, means: CD45RA+CCR7+. The receptor was isolated from a man aged 25 to 40 in good health. Read as DNA, the sequence is TGTGCCAGCAGCCCCCCCCAGGGACTAGCGGGAGCCAGGGGGGCCCAGTACTTC. Its product reads: CASSPPQGLAGARGAQYF.